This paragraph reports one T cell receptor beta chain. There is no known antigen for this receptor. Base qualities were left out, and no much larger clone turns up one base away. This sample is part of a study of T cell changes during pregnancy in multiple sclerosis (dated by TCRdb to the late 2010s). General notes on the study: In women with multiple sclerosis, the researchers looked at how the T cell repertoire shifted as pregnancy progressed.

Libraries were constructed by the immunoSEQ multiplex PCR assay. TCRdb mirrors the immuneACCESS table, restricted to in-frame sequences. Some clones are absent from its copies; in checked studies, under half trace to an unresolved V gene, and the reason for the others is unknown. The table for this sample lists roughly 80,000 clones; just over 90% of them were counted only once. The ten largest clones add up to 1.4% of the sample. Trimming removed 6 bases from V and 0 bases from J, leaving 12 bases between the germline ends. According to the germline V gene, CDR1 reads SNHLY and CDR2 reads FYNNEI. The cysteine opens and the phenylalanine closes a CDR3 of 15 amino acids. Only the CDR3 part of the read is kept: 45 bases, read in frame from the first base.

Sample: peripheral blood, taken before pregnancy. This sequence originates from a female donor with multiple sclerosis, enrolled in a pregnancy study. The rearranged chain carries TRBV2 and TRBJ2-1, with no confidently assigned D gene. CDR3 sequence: CASSVDSSSYNEQFF. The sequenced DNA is TGTGCCAGCAGCGTTGACTCTTCCTCCTACAATGAGCAGTTCTTC. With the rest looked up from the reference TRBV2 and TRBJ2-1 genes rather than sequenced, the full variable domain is EPEVTQTPSHQVTQMGQEVILRCVPISNHLYFYWYRQILGQKVEFLVSFYNNEISEKSEIFDDQFSVERPDGSNFTLKIRSTKLEDSAMYFCASSVDSSSYNEQFFGPGTRLTVL.